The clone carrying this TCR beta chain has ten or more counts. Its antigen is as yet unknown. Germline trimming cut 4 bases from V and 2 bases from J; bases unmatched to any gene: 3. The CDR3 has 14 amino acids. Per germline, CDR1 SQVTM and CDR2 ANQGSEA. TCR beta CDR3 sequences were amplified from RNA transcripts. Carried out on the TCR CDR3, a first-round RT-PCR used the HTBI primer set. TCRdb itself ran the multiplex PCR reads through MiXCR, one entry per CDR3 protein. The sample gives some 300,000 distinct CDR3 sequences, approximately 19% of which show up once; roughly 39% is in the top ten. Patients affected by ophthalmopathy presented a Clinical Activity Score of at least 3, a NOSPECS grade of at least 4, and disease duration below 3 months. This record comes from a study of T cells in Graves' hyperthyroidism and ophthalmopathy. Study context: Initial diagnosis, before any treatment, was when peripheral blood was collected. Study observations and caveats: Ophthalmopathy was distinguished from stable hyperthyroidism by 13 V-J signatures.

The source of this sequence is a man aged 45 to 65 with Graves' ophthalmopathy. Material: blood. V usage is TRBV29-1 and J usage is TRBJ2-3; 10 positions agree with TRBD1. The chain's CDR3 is CSVATGGFTDTQYF. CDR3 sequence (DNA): TGCAGCGTTGCGACAGGGGGCTTCACAGATACGCAGTATTTT.